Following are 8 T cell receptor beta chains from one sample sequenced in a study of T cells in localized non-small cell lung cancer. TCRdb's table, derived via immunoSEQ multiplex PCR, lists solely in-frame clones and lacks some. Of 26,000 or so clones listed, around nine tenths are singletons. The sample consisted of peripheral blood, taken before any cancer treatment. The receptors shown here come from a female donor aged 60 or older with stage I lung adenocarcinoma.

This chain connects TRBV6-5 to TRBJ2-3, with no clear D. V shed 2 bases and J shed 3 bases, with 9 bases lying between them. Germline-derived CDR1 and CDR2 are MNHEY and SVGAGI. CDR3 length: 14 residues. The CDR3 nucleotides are TGTGCCAGCAGTTACAGGAAAGTGACAGATACGCAGTATTTT. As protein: CASSYRKVTDTQYF.

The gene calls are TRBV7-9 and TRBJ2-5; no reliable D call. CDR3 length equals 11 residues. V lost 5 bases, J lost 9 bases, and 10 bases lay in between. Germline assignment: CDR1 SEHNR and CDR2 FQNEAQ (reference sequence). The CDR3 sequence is CASSPESPQYF. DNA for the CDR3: TGTGCCAGCAGCCCGGAATCGCCCCAGTACTTC.

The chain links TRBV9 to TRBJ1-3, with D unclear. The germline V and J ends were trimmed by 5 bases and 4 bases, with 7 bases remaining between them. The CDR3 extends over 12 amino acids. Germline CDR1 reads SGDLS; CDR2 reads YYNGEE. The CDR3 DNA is TGTGCCAGCAGGGGGAGCGGAAACACCATATATTTT. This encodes CASRGSGNTIYF.

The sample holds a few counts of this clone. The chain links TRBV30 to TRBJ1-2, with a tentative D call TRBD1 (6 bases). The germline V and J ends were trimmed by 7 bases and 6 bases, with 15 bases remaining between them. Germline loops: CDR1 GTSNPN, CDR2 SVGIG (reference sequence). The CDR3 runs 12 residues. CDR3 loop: CAYPQGTDGYTF. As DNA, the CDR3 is TGTGCCTATCCACAGGGTACAGATGGCTACACCTTC.

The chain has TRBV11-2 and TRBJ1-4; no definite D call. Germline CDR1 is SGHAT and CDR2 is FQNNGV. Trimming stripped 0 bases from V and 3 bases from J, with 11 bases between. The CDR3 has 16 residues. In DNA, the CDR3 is TGTGCCAGCAGCTTAGAAACGGGGTGGGCTAATGAAAAACTGTTTTTT. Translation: CASSLETGWANEKLFF.

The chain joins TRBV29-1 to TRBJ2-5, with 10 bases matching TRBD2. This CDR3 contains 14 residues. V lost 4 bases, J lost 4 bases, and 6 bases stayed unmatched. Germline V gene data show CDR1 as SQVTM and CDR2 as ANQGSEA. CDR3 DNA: TGCAGCGTTGCAGCAGCGGGGGGGCGAGAGACCCAGTACTTC. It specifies CSVAAAGGRETQYF.

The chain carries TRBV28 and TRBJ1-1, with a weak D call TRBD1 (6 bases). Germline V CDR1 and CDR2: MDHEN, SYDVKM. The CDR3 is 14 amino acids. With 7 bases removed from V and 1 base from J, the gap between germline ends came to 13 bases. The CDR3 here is CASTPGDWNTEAFF. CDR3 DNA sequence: TGTGCCAGCACCCCAGGGGATTGGAACACTGAAGCTTTCTTT.

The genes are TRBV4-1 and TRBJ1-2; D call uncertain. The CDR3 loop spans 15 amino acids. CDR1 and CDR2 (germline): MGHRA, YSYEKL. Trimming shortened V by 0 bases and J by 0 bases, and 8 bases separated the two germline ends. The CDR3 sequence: CASSQESTANYGYTF. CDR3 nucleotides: TGCGCCAGCAGCCAAGAATCTACGGCTAACTATGGCTACACCTTC.